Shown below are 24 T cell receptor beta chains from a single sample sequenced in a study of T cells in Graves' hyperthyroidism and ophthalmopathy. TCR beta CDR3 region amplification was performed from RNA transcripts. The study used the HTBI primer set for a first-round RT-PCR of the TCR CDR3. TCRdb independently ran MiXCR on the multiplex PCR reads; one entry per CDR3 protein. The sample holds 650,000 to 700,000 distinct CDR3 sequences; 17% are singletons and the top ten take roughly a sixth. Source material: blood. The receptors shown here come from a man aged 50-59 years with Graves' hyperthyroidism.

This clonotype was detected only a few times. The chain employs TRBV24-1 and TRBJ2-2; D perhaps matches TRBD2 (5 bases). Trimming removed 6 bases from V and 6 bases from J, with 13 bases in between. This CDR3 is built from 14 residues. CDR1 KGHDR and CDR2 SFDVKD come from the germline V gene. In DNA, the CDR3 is TGTGCCACCAGTTACTCGCGGGCGGCCGGGGAGCTGTTTTTT. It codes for CATSYSRAAGELFF.

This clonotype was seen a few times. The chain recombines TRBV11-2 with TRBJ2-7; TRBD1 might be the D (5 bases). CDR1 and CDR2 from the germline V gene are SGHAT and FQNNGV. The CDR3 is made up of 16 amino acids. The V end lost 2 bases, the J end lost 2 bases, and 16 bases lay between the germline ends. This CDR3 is CASSLTTYDSPYEQYF. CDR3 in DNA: TGTGCCAGCAGCTTAACTACTTACGACAGCCCCTACGAGCAGTACTTC.

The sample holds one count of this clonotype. Here the CDR3 DNA reads TGTGCCAGCAGCCTAGGAGTTGGGGAGACGGAGACCCAGTACTTC. Translating it yields CASSLGVGETETQYF. The chain combines TRBV14 with TRBJ2-5; possibly TRBD2 for D (5 bases). Germline CDR1 reads SGHDN; CDR2 reads FVKESK. V was clipped by 4 bases and J by 5 bases, with 17 bases between them. The CDR3 is 15 residues long.

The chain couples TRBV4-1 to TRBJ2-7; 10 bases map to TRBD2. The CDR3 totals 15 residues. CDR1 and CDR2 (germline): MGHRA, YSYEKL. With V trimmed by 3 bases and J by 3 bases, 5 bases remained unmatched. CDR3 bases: TGCGCCAGCAGCCATGGGGCTAGCGGGAGCTACGAGCAGTACTTC. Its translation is CASSHGASGSYEQYF.

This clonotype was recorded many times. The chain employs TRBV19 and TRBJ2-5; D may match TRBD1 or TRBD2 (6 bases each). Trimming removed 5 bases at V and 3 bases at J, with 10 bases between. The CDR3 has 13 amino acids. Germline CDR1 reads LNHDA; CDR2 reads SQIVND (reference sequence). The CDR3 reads CASSWRGEETQYF. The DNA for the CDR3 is TGTGCCAGTAGTTGGAGGGGGGAAGAGACCCAGTACTTC.

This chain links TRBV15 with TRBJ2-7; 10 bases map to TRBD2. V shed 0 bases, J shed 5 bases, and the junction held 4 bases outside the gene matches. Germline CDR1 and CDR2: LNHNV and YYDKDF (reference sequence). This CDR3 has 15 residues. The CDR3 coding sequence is TGTGCCACCAGCAGAGAAAGACTAGCGGGCCACGAGCAGTACTTC. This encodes CATSRERLAGHEQYF.

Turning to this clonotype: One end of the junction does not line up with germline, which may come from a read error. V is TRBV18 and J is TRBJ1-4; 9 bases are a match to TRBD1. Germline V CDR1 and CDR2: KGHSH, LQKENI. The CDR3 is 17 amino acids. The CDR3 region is CASSRTGQGRGGEELFF. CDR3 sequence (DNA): TGTGCCAGCTCACGGACGGGACAGGGCCGAGGTGGTGAAGAACTGTTTTTT.

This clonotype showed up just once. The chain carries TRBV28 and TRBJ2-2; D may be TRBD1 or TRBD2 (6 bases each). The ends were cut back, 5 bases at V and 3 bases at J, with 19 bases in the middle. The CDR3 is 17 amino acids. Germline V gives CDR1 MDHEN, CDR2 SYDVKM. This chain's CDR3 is CASSNSGALLHTGELFF. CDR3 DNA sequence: TGTGCCAGCAGTAATTCGGGGGCCCTTTTGCACACCGGGGAGCTGTTTTTT.

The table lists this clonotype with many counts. The CDR3 here is CASSLDRAGDTEAFF. The CDR3 DNA reads as TGTGCCAGCAGCTTAGATCGGGCAGGGGACACTGAAGCTTTCTTT. The chain carries TRBV11-2 and TRBJ1-1; maybe TRBD1 (6 bases). The ends were cut back, 0 bases at V and 3 bases at J, with 11 bases in the middle. The CDR3 is made up of 15 amino acids. Germline CDR1 and CDR2: SGHAT and FQNNGV.

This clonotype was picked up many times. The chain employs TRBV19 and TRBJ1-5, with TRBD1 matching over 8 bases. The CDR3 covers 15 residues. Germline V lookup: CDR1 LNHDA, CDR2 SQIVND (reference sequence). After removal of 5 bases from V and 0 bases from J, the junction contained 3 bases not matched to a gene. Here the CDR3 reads CASSPQGASNQPQHF. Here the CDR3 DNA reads TGTGCCAGTAGTCCCCAGGGGGCTAGCAATCAGCCCCAGCATTTT.

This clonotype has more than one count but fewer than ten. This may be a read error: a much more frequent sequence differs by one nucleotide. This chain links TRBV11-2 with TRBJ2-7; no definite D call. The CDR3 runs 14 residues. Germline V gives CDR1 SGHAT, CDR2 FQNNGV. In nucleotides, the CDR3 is TGTGCCAGCAGCTTACGGGCCAGGTCCTACGAGCGGTACTTC. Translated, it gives CASSLRARSYERYF.

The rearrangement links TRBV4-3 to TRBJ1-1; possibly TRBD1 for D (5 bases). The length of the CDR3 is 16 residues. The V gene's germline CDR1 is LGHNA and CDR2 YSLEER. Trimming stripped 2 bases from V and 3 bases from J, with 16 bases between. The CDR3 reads CASSQKGANLDTEAFF. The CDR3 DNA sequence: TGCGCCAGCAGCCAAAAAGGGGCAAATTTGGACACTGAAGCTTTCTTT.

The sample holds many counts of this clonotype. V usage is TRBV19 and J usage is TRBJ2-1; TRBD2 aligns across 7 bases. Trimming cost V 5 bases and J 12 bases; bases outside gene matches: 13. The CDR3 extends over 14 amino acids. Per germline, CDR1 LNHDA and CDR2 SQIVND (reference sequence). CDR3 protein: CASSLTRESLGQFF. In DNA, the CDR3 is TGTGCCAGTAGTCTGACGCGGGAGTCCTTAGGGCAGTTCTTC.

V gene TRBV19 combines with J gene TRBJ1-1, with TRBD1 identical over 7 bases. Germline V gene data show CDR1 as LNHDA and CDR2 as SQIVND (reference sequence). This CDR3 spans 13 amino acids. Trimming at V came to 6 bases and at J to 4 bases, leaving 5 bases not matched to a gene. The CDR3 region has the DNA TGTGCCAGTAGGTCCGACAGGGCCACTGAAGCTTTCTTT. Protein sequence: CASRSDRATEAFF.

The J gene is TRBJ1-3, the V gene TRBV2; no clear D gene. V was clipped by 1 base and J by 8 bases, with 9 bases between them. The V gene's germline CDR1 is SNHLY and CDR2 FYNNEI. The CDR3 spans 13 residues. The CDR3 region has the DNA TGTGCCAGCAGTGAAGAAATCGGCGACACCATATATTTT. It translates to CASSEEIGDTIYF.

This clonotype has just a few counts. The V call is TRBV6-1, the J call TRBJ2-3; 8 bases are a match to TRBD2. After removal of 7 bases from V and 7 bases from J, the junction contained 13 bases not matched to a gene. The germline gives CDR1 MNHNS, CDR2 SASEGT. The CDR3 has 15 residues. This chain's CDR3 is CASNPSGAGAYTQYF. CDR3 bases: TGTGCCAGCAACCCATCCGGAGCGGGAGCTTATACGCAGTATTTT.

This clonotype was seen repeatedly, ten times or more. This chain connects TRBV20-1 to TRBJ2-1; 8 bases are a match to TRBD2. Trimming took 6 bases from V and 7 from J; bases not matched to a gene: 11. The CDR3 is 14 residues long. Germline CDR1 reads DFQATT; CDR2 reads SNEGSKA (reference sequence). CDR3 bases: TGCAGTGCCGAAACGGGAGGGCCGTCTAATGAGCAGTTCTTC. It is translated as CSAETGGPSNEQFF.

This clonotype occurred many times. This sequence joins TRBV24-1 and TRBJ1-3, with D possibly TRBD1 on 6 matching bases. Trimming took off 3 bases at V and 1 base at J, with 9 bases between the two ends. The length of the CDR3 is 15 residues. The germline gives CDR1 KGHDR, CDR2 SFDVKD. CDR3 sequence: CATSDPQGSGNTIYF. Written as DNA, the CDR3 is TGTGCCACCAGTGATCCACAGGGTTCTGGAAACACCATATATTTT.

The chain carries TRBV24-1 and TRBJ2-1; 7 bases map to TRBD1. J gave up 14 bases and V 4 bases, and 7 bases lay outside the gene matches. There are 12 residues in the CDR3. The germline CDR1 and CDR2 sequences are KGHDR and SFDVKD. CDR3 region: CATSDLGTAEFF. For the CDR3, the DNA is TGTGCCACCAGTGACCTCGGGACAGCGGAGTTCTTC.

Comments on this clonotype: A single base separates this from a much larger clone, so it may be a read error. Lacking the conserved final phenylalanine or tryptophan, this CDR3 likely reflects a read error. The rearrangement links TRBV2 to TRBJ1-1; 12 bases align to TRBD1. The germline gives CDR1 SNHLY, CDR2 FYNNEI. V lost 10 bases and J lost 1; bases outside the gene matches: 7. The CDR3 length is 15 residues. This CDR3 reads CAIPGQGAQNTEAFL. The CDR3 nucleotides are TGTGCCATACCGGGACAGGGGGCGCAGAACACTGAAGCTTTCCTT.

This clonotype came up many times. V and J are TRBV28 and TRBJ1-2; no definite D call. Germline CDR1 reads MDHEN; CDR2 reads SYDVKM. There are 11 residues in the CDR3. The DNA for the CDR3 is TGTGCTTTGGGGAGTAACTATGGCTACACCTTC. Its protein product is CALGSNYGYTF.

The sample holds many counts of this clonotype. CDR3 bases: TGTGCCAGCAGTTACGGCGGCGGGGGAAAAACTGAAGCTTTCTTT. Protein: CASSYGGGGKTEAFF. The V call is TRBV6-2 or TRBV6-3, the J call TRBJ1-1; D might be TRBD1 (5 bases). Germline V gives CDR1 MNHEY, CDR2 SVGEGT. The CDR3 length is 15 residues. V lost 2 bases to trimming and J lost 5 bases, with 15 bases between them.

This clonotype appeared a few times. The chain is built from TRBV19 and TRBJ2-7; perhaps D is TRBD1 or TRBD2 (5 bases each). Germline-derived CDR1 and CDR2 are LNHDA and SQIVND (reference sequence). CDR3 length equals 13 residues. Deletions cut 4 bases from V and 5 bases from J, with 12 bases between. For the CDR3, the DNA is TGTGCCAGTAGTACGGCACTAGGGGACGAGCAGTACTTC. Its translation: CASSTALGDEQYF.

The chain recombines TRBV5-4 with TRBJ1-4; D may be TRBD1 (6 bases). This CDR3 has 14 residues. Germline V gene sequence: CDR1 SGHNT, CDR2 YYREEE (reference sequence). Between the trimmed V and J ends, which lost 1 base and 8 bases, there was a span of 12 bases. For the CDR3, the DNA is TGTGCCAGCAGCTTGTATCCAGGGGCCGAAAAACTGTTTTTT. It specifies CASSLYPGAEKLFF.